This T cell receptor (beta chain) was identified in a study of blood T cell repertoires in COVID-19. The V gene lost 6 bases and the J gene lost 5 bases, with 14 bases spanning the gap. The CDR3 is 13 residues long. Germline values: CDR1 MNHEY, CDR2 SVGAGI. Original data processing: Reference gene primer amplification gave nucleated cell count estimates. Assay used: immunoSEQ multiplex PCR; TCRdb lists only in-frame clones, some missing. That table furnishes V, J and clone size, whereas the DNA furnished D and trimming. The data contain some 290,000 clones, approximately 91% of them singletons. Cohort assignment relied on participant-reported clinical history.

Sequencing used PBMCs or T cells enriched from blood (not recorded which). This sequence was found in a woman aged 30 to 39 who had been exposed to COVID-19. The chain couples TRBV6-5 to TRBJ2-7; D gene ambiguous. The CDR3 DNA is TGTGCCAGCAGCTCCCCTTTGGGCAACGAGCAGTACTTC. Translated: CASSSPLGNEQYF.